The 18 T cell receptor beta chains below come from one sample, sequenced in a study of CD8+CD57+ T cells in acquired aplastic anemia. An expansion of CD8+CD57+ cells by flow cytometry had been shown in patients chosen for sequencing. TCR beta VDJ and CDR3 profiling used genomic DNA as template. From the reads, TCRdb called clonotypes with MiXCR, one entry per CDR3 protein. The profile shows hundreds of thousands of distinct CDR3 sequences, less than 35% of them singletons. The sample was sorted CD4+, CD8+, or CD8+CD57+ T cells (not recorded which) from PBMCs. The receptor source for this set is a human donor with aplastic anemia.

This chain links TRBV13 with TRBJ2-1; D unclear. V was clipped by 2 bases and J by 6 bases, with 8 bases between them. Germline CDR1 and CDR2: PRHDT and FYEKMQ (reference sequence). CDR3 size: 13 residues. The CDR3 here is CASSLTRFNEQFF. CDR3 DNA sequence: TGTGCCAGCAGCTTAACTCGGTTCAATGAGCAGTTCTTC.

This clonotype was detected only a few times. The germline gene is not matched at one end of the junction; a read error may be the cause. The chain carries TRBV7-7 and TRBJ2-3; 10 bases fit TRBD2. Germline V gene data show CDR1 as SSHAT and CDR2 as FNYEAQ (reference sequence). CDR3 length: 17 amino acids. The CDR3 DNA reads as TGTGCTAGCAGCCCACTTCATAGCGGGGGGACGGGAGATACGCAGTATTTT. Amino acid sequence: CASSPLHSGGTGDTQYF. Combining the CDR3 with reference TRBV7-7 and TRBJ2-3 gives the whole variable domain GAGVSQSPRYKVTKRGQDVTLRCDPISSHATLYWYQQALGQGPEFLTYFNYEAQPDKSGLPSDRFSAERPEGSISTLTIQRTEQRDSAMYRCASSPLHSGGTGDTQYFGPGTRLTVL.

This clonotype was observed at least ten times. The chain couples TRBV5-1 to TRBJ1-6; TRBD1 matches 9 bases. The CDR3 totals 15 residues. Trimming removed 4 bases from V and 7 bases from J; junction bases left unmatched: 6. Per the germline V gene, CDR1 is SGHRS and CDR2 is YFSETQ. The chain's CDR3 is CASSVMGQGNSPLHF. CDR3 sequence (DNA): TGCGCCAGCAGCGTAATGGGACAGGGCAATTCACCCCTCCACTTT.

This clonotype was seen many times. In nucleotides, the CDR3 is TGTGCCAGCAGCTTACTGGACTACTCCTACGAGCAGTACTTC. It encodes CASSLLDYSYEQYF. The chain carries TRBV7-9 and TRBJ2-7; perhaps TRBD2 as D (6 bases). Germline values: CDR1 SEHNR, CDR2 FQNEAQ (reference sequence). V shed 2 bases and J shed 0 bases, with 8 bases lying between them. There are 14 residues in the CDR3.

The rearrangement uses TRBV30 and TRBJ2-5; a weak D match, TRBD1 (6 bases). Trimming shortened V by 5 bases and J by 3 bases, and 13 bases separated the two germline ends. Germline CDR1 and CDR2: GTSNPN and SVGIG (reference sequence). This CDR3 is 13 amino acids long. As DNA, the CDR3 is TGTGCCTGGGGTTGGGGGCGGAAAGAGACCCAGTACTTC. It codes for CAWGWGRKETQYF.

CDR3 nucleotides: TGTGCCAGCAGCACCCCGGGACAGGGTAATTCACCCCTCCACTTT. It translates to CASSTPGQGNSPLHF. The gene calls are TRBV7-9 and TRBJ1-6; 9 bases are shared with TRBD1. Per germline, CDR1 SEHNR and CDR2 FQNEAQ (reference sequence). V shed 5 bases, J shed 6 bases, and the junction held 5 bases outside the gene matches. CDR3 length equals 15 residues.

The CDR3 DNA sequence: TGTGCCAGTCCTCCCAGGGGGCAGGTGGGTGAAGCTTTCTTT. The encoded protein is CASPPRGQVGEAFF. The chain recombines TRBV6-6 with TRBJ1-1; TRBD1 matches at 8 bases. In germline, CDR1 is MNHNY, CDR2 SVGAGI (reference sequence). With V trimmed by 9 bases and J by 7 bases, 13 bases remained unmatched. This CDR3 has 14 amino acids.

Note on this clonotype: A read error may produce the germline difference seen at one junction end. V usage is TRBV19 and J usage is TRBJ1-6; TRBD1 is a possible D gene (5 bases). CDR1 LNHDA and CDR2 SQIVND come from the germline V gene (reference sequence). The CDR3 has 16 amino acids. DNA for the CDR3: TGTGCCAGTAGGCTCGAAGGTGGGGCTTCTAATTCACCCCCCCACTTT. It specifies CASRLEGGASNSPPHF.

V is TRBV12-3 or TRBV12-4 and J is TRBJ1-1; 8 bases map to TRBD1. This CDR3 spans 16 amino acids. After removal of 3 bases from V and 0 bases from J, the junction contained 6 bases not matched to a gene. The CDR3 loop is CASSLYRGVMNTEAFF. The CDR3 region has the DNA TGTGCCAGCAGTTTGTACAGGGGGGTCATGAACACTGAAGCTTTCTTT.

This chain uses TRBV15 with TRBJ1-6, with 11 bases matching TRBD1. V lost 5 bases to trimming and J lost 8 bases; unmatched junction nucleotides: 8. This CDR3 region has 16 residues. The germline gives CDR1 LNHNV, CDR2 YYDKDF (reference sequence). The CDR3 sequence: CATSSRDRGADSPLHF. The CDR3 DNA sequence: TGTGCCACCAGCTCACGGGACAGGGGGGCAGATTCACCCCTCCACTTT.

This clonotype was seen ten or more times. The chain couples TRBV19 to TRBJ2-5, with 8 bases matching TRBD2. Germline loops: CDR1 LNHDA, CDR2 SQIVND (reference sequence). CDR3 length equals 14 residues. The ends lost 5 bases at V and 5 bases at J; junction bases unmatched: 7. As DNA, the CDR3 is TGTGCCAGTAGTGAGGCGGGGGGACGGGAGACCCAGTACTTC. As protein: CASSEAGGRETQYF.

This clonotype was detected only a few times. The genes are TRBV6-1 and TRBJ1-2; D call uncertain. CDR1 is MNHNS, CDR2 SASEGT, per germline. Trimming took off 7 bases at V and 9 bases at J, with 12 bases between the two ends. CDR3 length: 11 amino acids. The CDR3 region has the DNA TGTGCCAGCACTAATACCGAAAGCTACACCTTC. Amino acid sequence: CASTNTESYTF.

The V call is TRBV7-6, the J call TRBJ2-5; possible D gene TRBD2, 5 bases. V gave up 8 bases and J gave up 4 bases, with 17 bases separating them. The germline CDR1 and CDR2 sequences are SGHVS and FNYEAQ. CDR3 size: 14 residues. This CDR3 is CASAPSRAIETQYF. The CDR3 DNA is TGTGCCAGCGCCCCTTCGCGGGCCATAGAGACCCAGTACTTC.

There are many counts of this clonotype. The J gene is TRBJ1-2, the V gene TRBV20-1, with 11 nucleotides matching TRBD1. CDR1 is DFQATT, CDR2 SNEGSKA, per germline (reference sequence). V lost 2 bases, J lost 8 bases, and 4 bases stayed unmatched. The CDR3 runs 13 residues. The DNA of the CDR3 is TGCAGTGCTAGATTGGGACAGGGGGGAGGCTACACCTTC. Its protein product is CSARLGQGGGYTF.

V gene TRBV14 combines with J gene TRBJ2-7; either TRBD1 or TRBD2 may supply D (5 bases each). Trimming cost V 2 bases and J 4 bases, with 12 bases left between them. CDR3 length equals 14 residues. From germline, CDR1 is SGHDN and CDR2 FVKESK. Written as DNA, the CDR3 is TGTGCCAGCAGCCAACTCGGGACGGATTACGAGCAGTACTTC. It yields the protein CASSQLGTDYEQYF.

At least ten counts were recorded for this clonotype. V usage is TRBV15 and J usage is TRBJ2-5; 7 nucleotides align to TRBD1. Germline V gene lookup returns CDR1 LNHNV and CDR2 YYDKDF (reference sequence). The V segment lost 3 bases and the J segment 5 bases; nucleotides outside the gene matches: 12. The CDR3 spans 16 residues. The CDR3 protein is CATSSSNRQGSETQYF. Here the CDR3 DNA reads TGTGCCACCAGCAGCTCAAACCGACAGGGCTCGGAGACCCAGTACTTC.

This clonotype was counted between two and nine times. The genes are TRBV2 and TRBJ1-5; D is uncertain. V gave up 3 bases and J gave up 2 bases, with 29 bases separating them. CDR3 length equals 21 residues. Per germline, CDR1 SNHLY and CDR2 FYNNEI. CDR3 DNA sequence: TGTGCCAGCAGTGATCGCCCCCCCAGCATGTCACGTGCTTCGGGCAATCAGCCCCAGCATTTT. This codes for CASSDRPPSMSRASGNQPQHF.

V gene TRBV10-2 combines with J gene TRBJ1-2; D is unclear. Between the trimmed V and J ends, which lost 6 bases and 8 bases, there was a span of 16 bases. The V gene's germline CDR1 is WSHSY and CDR2 SAAADI. The CDR3 is 13 amino acids. The CDR3 is CASRASPLRGYTF. The CDR3 DNA is TGCGCCAGCAGGGCATCGCCCCTAAGGGGCTACACCTTC.